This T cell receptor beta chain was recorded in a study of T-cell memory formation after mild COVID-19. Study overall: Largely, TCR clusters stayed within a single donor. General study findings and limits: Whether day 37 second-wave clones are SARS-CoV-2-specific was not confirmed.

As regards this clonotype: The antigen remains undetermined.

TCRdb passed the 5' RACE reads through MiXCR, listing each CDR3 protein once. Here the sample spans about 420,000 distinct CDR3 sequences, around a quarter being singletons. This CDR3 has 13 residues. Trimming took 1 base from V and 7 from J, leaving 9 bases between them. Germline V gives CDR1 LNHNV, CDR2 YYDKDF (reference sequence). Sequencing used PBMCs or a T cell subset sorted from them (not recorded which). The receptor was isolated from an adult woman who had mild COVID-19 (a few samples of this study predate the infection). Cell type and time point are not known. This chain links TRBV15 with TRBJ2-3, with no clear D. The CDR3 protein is CATSRVPANTQYF. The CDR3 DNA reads TGTGCCACCAGCAGAGTGCCAGCAAATACGCAGTATTTT.